Listed below are T cell receptor beta chains from one sample, sequenced in a study of Graves' ophthalmopathy and Graves' hyperthyroidism. TCRdb re-derived calls from the multiplex PCR reads in MiXCR, one entry per CDR3 protein. Here the sample spans roughly 160,000 distinct CDR3 sequences, 30% to 45% being singletons. Sequenced input: peripheral blood. All receptors derive from a woman aged 40 to 55 with Graves' ophthalmopathy. CDR3s include the opening cysteine and the closing phenylalanine or tryptophan. A D gene is named only where the DNA matches it firmly. Rows may omit the clone size; those that give it use once, few, many or a size class.

len | abundance | j_gene | d_gene | v_gene | CDR3aa | CDR3nt
14 | once | TRBJ2-5 | NA | TRBV7-9 | CASSLLNPQETQYF | TGTGCCAGCAGCTTGCTGAACCCTCAAGAGACCCAGTACTTC
14 | NA | TRBJ2-7 | TRBD1 | TRBV29-1 | CSAMTGYASYEQYF | TGCAGCGCAATGACAGGGTACGCCTCCTACGAGCAGTACTTC
12 | many | TRBJ2-2 | NA | TRBV7-6 | CASSSAAGELFF | TGTGCCAGCAGCTCGGCGGCCGGGGAGCTGTTTTTT
13 | many | TRBJ2-7 | NA | TRBV12-3/TRBV12-4 | CASSLGTDYEQYF | TGTGCCAGCAGTTTAGGGACAGACTACGAGCAGTACTTC
14 | many | TRBJ2-7 | NA | TRBV7-8 | CASSLVLSTYEQYF | TGTGCCAGCAGCTTAGTACTCTCTACCTACGAGCAGTACTTC
13 | NA | TRBJ2-5 | NA | TRBV6-1 | CATQGPYQETQYF | TGTGCCACCCAGGGGCCGTACCAAGAGACCCAGTACTTC
14 | NA | TRBJ2-5 | NA | TRBV6-5 | CASSYQGDGETQYF | TGTGCCAGCAGTTACCAGGGAGACGGAGAGACCCAGTACTTC
16 | NA | TRBJ2-7 | TRBD1 | TRBV29-1 | CSVEKGNRGSSYEQYF | TGCAGCGTTGAAAAAGGTAACAGGGGGTCGTCCTACGAGCAGTACTTC
11 | NA | TRBJ1-1 | NA | TRBV12-3/TRBV12-4 | CASSLRTEAFF | TGTGCCAGCAGTTTAAGGACTGAAGCTTTCTTT
12 | many | TRBJ1-1 | NA | TRBV7-9 | CASSLVGAEAFF | TGTGCCAGCAGCTTAGTGGGAGCTGAAGCTTTCTTT
15 | many | TRBJ2-7 | NA | TRBV6-5 | CASSYGQGSSYEQYF | TGTGCCAGCAGTTACGGGCAGGGGAGCTCCTACGAGCAGTACTTC
13 | many | TRBJ1-5 | NA | TRBV29-1 | CSFSGGVNQPQHF | TGCAGCTTTTCGGGGGGCGTAAATCAGCCCCAGCATTTT
15 | many | TRBJ2-7 | TRBD2 | TRBV19 | CASSAQTGRDYEQYF | TGTGCCAGTAGTGCTCAAACTGGGAGGGACTACGAGCAGTACTTC
15 | few | TRBJ1-1 | NA | TRBV9 | CASSVDSSPNTEAFF | TGTGCCAGCAGCGTAGATAGCTCCCCGAACACTGAAGCTTTCTTT
14 | few | TRBJ1-5 | NA | TRBV12-3/TRBV12-4 | CASSLTRVDQPQHF | TGTGCCAGCAGTTTGACGAGGGTTGATCAGCCCCAGCATTTT
14 | NA | TRBJ2-7 | NA | TRBV12-3/TRBV12-4 | CASSLNGGKLEQYF | TGTGCCAGCAGTTTAAATGGCGGAAAGCTCGAGCAGTACTTC
12 | many | TRBJ2-5 | NA | TRBV29-1 | CSVGGGQETQYF | TGCAGCGTGGGAGGAGGACAAGAGACCCAGTACTTC
14 | NA | TRBJ2-7 | NA | TRBV28 | CASSPLAVVYEQYF | TGTGCCAGCAGTCCACTCGCGGTAGTCTACGAGCAGTACTTC
12 | many | TRBJ1-1 | NA | TRBV10-2 | CASSPGFTEAFF | TGCGCCAGCAGTCCAGGGTTTACTGAAGCTTTCTTT
15 | once | TRBJ2-2 | TRBD1 | TRBV2 | CASSAGTGGSGELFF | TGTGCCAGCAGCGCCGGGACAGGGGGTTCCGGGGAGCTGTTTTTT
14 | many | TRBJ1-1 | NA | TRBV4-3 | CASSQEIQNTEAFF | TGCGCCAGCAGCCAAGAGATACAGAACACTGAAGCTTTCTTT
14 | NA | TRBJ1-1 | NA | TRBV7-9 | CASSAGETNTEAFF | TGTGCCAGCAGCGCCGGGGAAACGAACACTGAAGCTTTCTTT
10 | NA | TRBJ2-7 | TRBD2 | TRBV28 | CASTGGAEYF | TGTGCCAGCACCGGGGGGGCCGAGTACTTC
13 | NA | TRBJ1-5 | NA | TRBV12-3/TRBV12-4 | CASSRQVGQPQHF | TGTGCCAGCAGTCGTCAAGTTGGGCAGCCCCAGCATTTT
18 | many | TRBJ1-1 | NA | TRBV4-1 | CASSPKILDPYGNTEAFF | TGCGCCAGCAGCCCCAAGATATTAGACCCCTACGGTAACACTGAAGCTTTCTTT
14 | NA | TRBJ2-5 | TRBD2 | TRBV6-2/TRBV6-3 | CASSPMLAEETQYF | TGTGCCAGCAGCCCCATGCTAGCGGAAGAGACCCAGTACTTC
18 | NA | TRBJ2-5 | NA | TRBV11-2 | CASSSITGGGALPETQYF | TGTGCCAGCAGCTCTATTACTGGGGGTGGGGCCCTCCCGGAGACCCAGTACTTC
18 | NA | TRBJ2-4 | TRBD2 | TRBV14 | CASSQEFSGRLAKNIQYF | TGTGCCAGCAGCCAAGAATTTAGCGGGAGGTTAGCCAAAAACATTCAGTACTTC
15 | many | TRBJ1-1 | TRBD1 | TRBV10-3 | CAIKKIDRGDPEAFF | TGTGCCATCAAGAAGATAGACAGGGGGGACCCTGAAGCTTTCTTT
13 | many | TRBJ2-7 | NA | TRBV27 | CASSLVESYEQYF | TGTGCCAGCAGTTTAGTCGAATCCTACGAGCAGTACTTC
17 | many | TRBJ1-6 | NA | TRBV4-3 | CASSQDVAGDGRSPLHF | TGCGCCAGCAGCCAAGATGTAGCCGGGGATGGGAGATCACCCCTCCACTTT
14 | many | TRBJ2-2 | NA | TRBV2 | CASSVMGFTGELFF | TGTGCCAGCAGTGTCATGGGTTTTACCGGGGAGCTGTTTTTT
14 | many | TRBJ1-5 | NA | TRBV19 | CASSAGHSNQPQHF | TGTGCCAGTAGTGCAGGACATAGCAATCAGCCCCAGCATTTT
13 | NA | TRBJ2-7 | TRBD1 | TRBV6-4 | CASSSGTGPEQYF | TGTGCCAGCAGTTCCGGGACAGGGCCCGAGCAGTACTTC
13 | NA | TRBJ1-1 | NA | TRBV12-3/TRBV12-4 | CASRERETTVAFF | TGTGCCAGCCGGGAAAGGGAGACGACCGTGGCTTTCTTT
15 | NA | TRBJ2-3 | TRBD2 | TRBV12-3/TRBV12-4 | CASSTSGRTTDTQYF | TGTGCCAGCAGTACTAGCGGGAGGACCACAGATACGCAGTATTTT
14 | NA | TRBJ2-4 | TRBD1 | TRBV28 | CASSIEGQKNIQYF | TGTGCCAGCAGTATAGAGGGACAGAAAAACATTCAGTACTTC
14 | many | TRBJ1-1 | NA | TRBV28 | CASNNRVGNTEAFF | TGTGCCAGCAATAACAGGGTCGGAAACACTGAAGCTTTCTTT
20 | NA | TRBJ2-7 | TRBD1 | TRBV13 | CASTLRGRGRWAGSSYEQYF | TGTGCCAGCACCTTAAGGGGCAGGGGGCGATGGGCTGGGAGCTCCTACGAGCAGTACTTC
15 | few | TRBJ2-5 | NA | TRBV6-1 | CASSPYRGGGETQYF | TGTGCCAGCAGCCCGTACCGGGGCGGTGGAGAGACCCAGTACTTC